The next 9 T cell receptor beta chains were all read from a single sample in a study of cytomegalovirus exposure and HLA in healthy donors. The PCR contained 60 Vbeta and 13 Jbeta primers. The method was immunoSEQ multiplex PCR; TCRdb's version includes in-frame clones alone and lacks a portion of them. Here the sample spans approximately 150,000 clones, over 80% being singletons. The sequencing input was PBMCs. These receptors came from a woman in her thirties in good health and CMV-seronegative.

The rearrangement joins TRBV9 to TRBJ2-1, with D unclear. The CDR3 totals 16 residues. The V gene lost 2 bases and the J gene lost 0 bases, with 12 bases spanning the gap. Germline V lookup: CDR1 SGDLS, CDR2 YYNGEE. CDR3 in amino acids: CASSVGAGSSYNEQFF. The DNA for the CDR3 is TGTGCCAGCAGCGTCGGAGCTGGAAGCTCCTACAATGAGCAGTTCTTC.

This rearrangement joins TRBV18 to TRBJ1-2, with D possibly being TRBD1 (5 bases). The V gene's germline CDR1 is KGHSH and CDR2 LQKENI. The CDR3 has 13 residues. The ends were cut back, 6 bases at V and 7 bases at J, with 15 bases in the middle. CDR3 DNA: TGTGCCAGCTCCTCCAGGGAAATTGGTGGCTACACCTTC. It is translated as CASSSREIGGYTF. The variable domain in full, completed from reference TRBV18 and TRBJ1-2, reads NAGVMQNPRHLVRRRGQEARLRCSPMKGHSHVYWYRQLPEEGLKFMVYLQKENIIDESGMPKERFSAEFPKEGPSILRIQQVVRGDSAAYFCASSSREIGGYTFGSGTRLTVV.

The V call is TRBV10-3, the J call TRBJ2-7, with D possibly TRBD2 on 7 matching bases. Germline CDR1 and CDR2: ENHRY and SYGVKD. V was clipped by 11 bases and J by 1 base, with 15 bases between them. The length of the CDR3 is 13 residues. DNA for the CDR3: TGTGCCGCACGGGGGGCCCTATCCTACGAGCAGTACTTC. Translation: CAARGALSYEQYF.

V and J are TRBV30 and TRBJ2-5; maybe TRBD1 (5 bases). Germline loops: CDR1 GTSNPN, CDR2 SVGIG (reference sequence). The V and J ends lost 5 bases and 7 bases respectively, with 17 bases between them. This CDR3 is 13 amino acids long. The chain's CDR3 is CAWQGRAGWTQYF. In nucleotides, the CDR3 is TGTGCCTGGCAGGGCCGGGCCGGGTGGACCCAGTACTTC.

This clone has more than one count but fewer than ten. The chain joins TRBV4-3 to TRBJ1-2; 11 bases are shared with TRBD1. The J segment lost 1 base and the V segment lost 0 bases, leaving 7 bases of the junction unmatched. The CDR3 contains 18 residues. Germline CDR1 reads LGHNA; CDR2 reads YSLEER. CDR3 residues: CASSQDGDRGYLNYGYTF. The CDR3 region has the DNA TGCGCCAGCAGCCAAGATGGGGACAGGGGGTACCTTAACTATGGCTACACCTTC.

The V gene is TRBV7-9, the J gene TRBJ2-1; 12 positions match TRBD2. Germline assignment: CDR1 SEHNR and CDR2 FQNEAQ (reference sequence). The junction had 8 bases not matched to a gene; V was cut back by 1 base and J by 10 bases. This CDR3 region has 16 residues. CDR3 residues: CASSLGTSGTLQEQFF. CDR3 DNA: TGTGCCAGCAGCTTAGGGACTAGCGGGACTCTTCAAGAGCAGTTCTTC.

This clone was seen just once. This chain connects TRBV28 to TRBJ2-5, with D possibly TRBD2 on 5 matching bases. Germline lookup yields CDR1 MDHEN and CDR2 SYDVKM. Trimming stripped 2 bases from V and 6 bases from J, with 7 bases between. This CDR3 spans 12 amino acids. The CDR3 nucleotides are TGTGCCAGCAGTTTAGGGAGACAGACCCAGTACTTC. It specifies CASSLGRQTQYF.

This sequence joins TRBV19 and TRBJ2-4, with D perhaps TRBD1 (6 bases). The germline V gene has CDR1 LNHDA and CDR2 SQIVND (reference sequence). V was cut by 3 bases and J by 6 bases, with 18 bases left in between. CDR3 size: 16 residues. CDR3 protein: CASSIQGSRLGNIQYF. DNA for the CDR3: TGTGCCAGTAGTATTCAGGGGTCGAGGTTGGGAAACATTCAGTACTTC.

The chain has TRBV2 and TRBJ2-6, with a tentative D call TRBD1 (6 bases). Germline CDR1 SNHLY, CDR2 FYNNEI. This CDR3 has 14 residues. V was trimmed by 6 bases and J by 1 base, leaving 7 bases between them. CDR3 DNA sequence: TGTGCCAGCAGCAGGGGATCTGGGGCCAACGTCCTGACTTTC. Translated: CASSRGSGANVLTF. Full variable domain (missing parts from reference TRBV2 and TRBJ2-6): EPEVTQTPSHQVTQMGQEVILRCVPISNHLYFYWYRQILGQKVEFLVSFYNNEISEKSEIFDDQFSVERPDGSNFTLKIRSTKLEDSAMYFCASSRGSGANVLTFGAGSRLTVL.